The subject of this entry is one TCR beta chain. Its antigen is not identified. The sample comes from a study of cytomegalovirus exposure and HLA in healthy donors. The study, taken as a whole, reports: Analysis was performed later, and it showed HLA-associated TCR beta chains to be more clonally expanded than equally common others. It emerged from a later analysis that several of the most significant clusters appeared to be linked to common viral pathogens.

Primers: 60 Vbeta forward and 13 Jbeta reverse. Using immunoSEQ multiplex PCR, the repertoire was profiled, and TCRdb retains in-frame clones only, with some absent. The table lists under 45,000 clones. The CDR3 is 14 residues long. V was cut by 4 bases and J by 7 bases, with 19 bases left in between. Germline assignment: CDR1 SQVTM and CDR2 ANQGSEA. This clonotype was sampled from a male donor in good health and CMV-seronegative. The sample comprised PBMCs. The J gene is TRBJ1-2, the V gene TRBV29-1; D is possibly TRBD1 (5 bases). CDR3 loop: CSVAKRQPTGGYTF. DNA of the CDR3: TGCAGCGTTGCCAAACGACAGCCTACGGGTGGCTACACCTTC.